This T cell receptor beta chain was identified during a study of T cells in Graves' hyperthyroidism and ophthalmopathy. Notes on the study in general: Blood also contained most expanded thyroid clonotypes above 0.001. From stable hyperthyroidism, ophthalmopathy was set apart by a 13 V-J model.

What was amplified from RNA transcripts were TCR beta CDR3 regions. With the HTBI primer set, the TCR CDR3 went through a first round of RT-PCR. TCRdb passed the multiplex PCR reads through MiXCR, listing each CDR3 protein once. The sample shows a few hundred thousand distinct CDR3 sequences, around 45% of them seen only once. Many counts were recorded for this clonotype. Its antigen is as yet unknown. Not enrolled were patients with uncontrolled infection, other autoimmune disease, pregnancy or lactation. V shed 6 bases and J shed 1 base, with 6 bases lying between them. CDR3 length equals 13 residues. Looked up from germline, CDR1 is PRHDT and CDR2 is FYEKMQ (reference sequence).

Sequenced input: peripheral blood or thyroid tissue (not recorded which). J is TRBJ2-2 and V is TRBV13; D not resolved. The sequence was obtained from a young woman with Graves' hyperthyroidism. CDR3 protein: CASSSGNTGELFF. CDR3 in DNA: TGTGCCAGCAGTTCGGGGAACACCGGGGAGCTGTTTTTT.